These 15 T cell receptor beta chains were sequenced from one sample in a study of human versus mouse CDR3 diversity and MHC coevolution. This table comes from immunoSEQ multiplex PCR, and its TCRdb copy is limited to in-frame clones, with some not included. Of tens of thousands of clones in the sample, around 95% were seen once. Sequenced input: naive CD4+ T cells from blood. Subset denoted: CD45RO-negative CD62L-positive naive CD4 T cells. The receptors were gathered from a person between 25 and 75 years old in good health.

For this clone: One end of the junction varies from germline; a read error may be responsible. CDR3 coding DNA: TGTGCCAGCGCACCGGGGGGTGGGATGCTCCCGGACACTGAAGCTTTCTTT. Protein: CASAPGGGMLPDTEAFF. The rearrangement uses TRBV18 and TRBJ1-1; maybe TRBD1 (5 bases). Germline CDR1 reads KGHSH; CDR2 reads LQKENI. The CDR3 has 17 amino acids.

V and J are TRBV7-3 and TRBJ2-5; D unresolved. The germline V gene encodes CDR1 SGHTA and CDR2 FQGTGA. V was trimmed by 5 bases and J by 0 bases, leaving 7 bases between them. The CDR3 runs 13 residues. CDR3 protein: CASSATYQETQYF. The CDR3, as DNA: TGTGCCAGCAGCGCCACATACCAAGAGACCCAGTACTTC.

The rearrangement uses TRBV6-6 and TRBJ2-5; 9 nucleotides line up with TRBD2. The J call may be mistaken, given a closer DNA end match to TRBJ2-7. Germline V gene lookup returns CDR1 MNHNY and CDR2 SVGAGI (reference sequence). This CDR3 has 15 residues. The CDR3 DNA follows: TGTGCCAGCAGTCCCAAGTTTAGCGGGAGTTACGAGCAGTACTTC. Its translation is CASSPKFSGSYEQYF.

The chain combines TRBV9 with TRBJ2-1; 7 positions match TRBD2. The length of the CDR3 is 16 residues. CDR1 is SGDLS, CDR2 YYNGEE, per germline. Unmatched junction bases numbered 6, after V lost 0 bases and J lost 3 bases. The CDR3 sequence: CASSVGGRGGYNEQFF. As DNA, the CDR3 is TGTGCCAGCAGCGTAGGGGGGAGGGGCGGCTACAATGAGCAGTTCTTC.

The V call is TRBV7-2, the J call TRBJ1-2; D not resolved. Trimming took off 5 bases at V and 2 bases at J, with 12 bases between the two ends. Germline-derived CDR1 and CDR2 are SGHTA and FQGNSA. The CDR3 covers 14 residues. CDR3 coding DNA: TGTGCCAGCAGCCCCCCTCCCTCCAACTATGGCTACACCTTC. This translates into CASSPPPSNYGYTF.

V usage is TRBV6-6 and J usage is TRBJ1-5, with D possibly being TRBD1 (5 bases). Trimming took 0 bases from V and 9 from J, leaving 12 bases between them. Germline lookup yields CDR1 MNHNY and CDR2 SVGAGI (reference sequence). CDR3 length: 14 residues. CDR3 coding DNA: TGTGCCAGCAGTTACTCGGAGGGGTTGGGGCCCCAGCATTTT. Translating it yields CASSYSEGLGPQHF.

The CDR3 DNA reads TGTGCCAGTAGAGAAGAGGCTAGCTCCTACGAGCAGTACTTC. Residues: CASREEASSYEQYF. The genes are TRBV19 and TRBJ2-7; D is unresolved. Trimming pared 6 bases from V and 0 bases from J, leaving 12 bases between. The V gene's germline CDR1 is LNHDA and CDR2 SQIVND (reference sequence). The CDR3 runs to 14 residues.

The chain joins TRBV6-5 to TRBJ2-7; D unresolved. The CDR3 contains 12 residues. V lost 1 base, J lost 2 bases, and 3 bases lay in between. The V gene's germline CDR1 is MNHEY and CDR2 SVGAGI. The CDR3 DNA reads as TGTGCCAGCAGTTACTTAACCTACGAGCAGTACTTC. Translation gives CASSYLTYEQYF.

The chain joins TRBV7-2 to TRBJ2-1, with 8 bases fitting TRBD1. Germline V gene sequence: CDR1 SGHTA, CDR2 FQGNSA. V lost 6 bases to trimming and J lost 0 bases; unmatched junction nucleotides: 4. The CDR3 contains 15 residues. CDR3 bases: TGTGCCAGCAGGACAGGGGCCAACTCCTACAATGAGCAGTTCTTC. Translated, it gives CASRTGANSYNEQFF. The full variable domain, with the rest looked up from reference TRBV7-2 and TRBJ2-1, is GAGVSQSPSNKVTEKGKDVELRCDPISGHTALYWYRQSLGQGLEFLIYFQGNSAPDKSGLPSDRFSAERTGGSVSTLTIQRTQQEDSAVYLCASRTGANSYNEQFFGPGTRLTVL.

This clone showed up just once. The same CDR3 arises from other DNA sequences in this sample as well. The rearrangement links TRBV6-5 to TRBJ2-7, with a tentative D call TRBD2 (6 bases). Deletions cut 9 bases from V and 0 bases from J, with 18 bases between. Germline V CDR1 and CDR2: MNHEY, SVGAGI. The length of the CDR3 is 15 residues. In DNA form, the CDR3 reads TGTGCCAGTGGGGGGACCGACGCGAGCTCCTACGAGCAGTACTTC. Translated, it gives CASGGTDASSYEQYF.

J is TRBJ1-2 and V is TRBV5-1; 7 nucleotides align to TRBD1. Germline CDR1 reads SGHRS; CDR2 reads YFSETQ. V lost 6 bases and J lost 8; bases outside the gene matches: 13. The CDR3 loop spans 14 amino acids. The CDR3 DNA reads TGCGCCAGCAACACAGGGGTAGTCGATCGGGGCTACACCTTC. Protein product: CASNTGVVDRGYTF.

The rearrangement joins TRBV28 to TRBJ2-1, with 10 bases lining up with TRBD2. Germline assignment: CDR1 MDHEN and CDR2 SYDVKM. The CDR3 has 15 residues. Unmatched junction bases numbered 13, after V lost 8 bases and J lost 9 bases. CDR3 residues: CASRVRLAGVGEQFF. The CDR3 bases are TGTGCCAGCCGCGTACGGCTAGCGGGAGTTGGTGAGCAGTTCTTC.

The rearrangement uses TRBV30 and TRBJ2-7; TRBD2 aligns across 8 bases. J gave up 9 bases and V 0 bases, and 10 bases lay outside the gene matches. The germline CDR1 and CDR2 sequences are GTSNPN and SVGIG (reference sequence). The CDR3 spans 14 residues. This CDR3 is CAWSVIQTSGGQYF. In DNA, the CDR3 is TGTGCCTGGAGTGTAATACAGACAAGCGGGGGGCAGTACTTC.

J is TRBJ2-3 and V is TRBV7-3, with D perhaps TRBD2 (6 bases). Germline loops: CDR1 SGHTA, CDR2 FQGTGA. This CDR3 has 13 residues. The ends were cut back, 0 bases at V and 10 bases at J, with 11 bases in the middle. In nucleotides, the CDR3 is TGTGCCAGCAGCTTAACATGGGGGGATCCGCAGTATTTT. Its protein is CASSLTWGDPQYF.

This chain connects TRBV19 to TRBJ2-1, with TRBD2 matching 12 bases. This CDR3 comprises 17 residues. CDR1 and CDR2 (germline): LNHDA, SQIVND (reference sequence). V dropped 5 bases and J dropped 9; count of bases not matched to a gene: 14. CDR3 nucleotide sequence: TGTGCCAGTAGTCTCCTAGCGGGAGGGCAATTAGGGGGTGAGCAGTTCTTC. Its translation is CASSLLAGGQLGGEQFF.